This TCR beta chain is drawn from a study of T cell responses to AZD1222 COVID-19 vaccine. Points from the study as a whole: Of the AZD1222 recipients, only six were seropositive at baseline. Donors were chiefly white British, with a greater number of females, and clonal diversity was perhaps underestimated.

Note on this clone: What it binds is not known. Other DNA sequences within the sample encode an identical CDR3.

V was pared by 1 base and J by 5 bases, with 8 bases between. Germline V gene lookup returns CDR1 SGHDN and CDR2 FVKESK. The CDR3 covers 13 residues. Sequencing used immunoSEQ multiplex PCR; TCRdb keeps in-frame clones, though not all of them. The table records 69,000 or so clones, 70% to 90% of them present only once. This specimen was peripheral blood, taken 28 days after the second AZD1222 dose. The V and J genes are TRBV14 and TRBJ1-1; no definite D call. The sequence derives from an adult who received the AZD1222 COVID-19 vaccine. The CDR3 coding sequence is TGTGCCAGCAGCCAAGGGGTAGTGACTGAAGCTTTCTTT. Translation: CASSQGVVTEAFF.